This TCR beta chain derives from a study of regulatory T cells in long-lasting Graves disease. Time point described: newly diagnosed GD, antithyroid drugs for less than 3 months. The TCR library was made from RNA extracted from PBMCs. Diagnosing Graves' disease relied on the American Thyroid Association guidelines. Arm-PCR of CDR3 regions with iRepertoire HTBI primers generated TCR beta libraries. TCRdb re-called the multiplex PCR reads through MiXCR, storing one row per CDR3 protein. The repertoire includes 410,000 or so distinct CDR3 sequences, 15% of them detected once, and 16% sits in the top ten. Concerning this clonotype itself: As yet, its antigen is unknown.

The study, taken as a whole, reports: Persistent Graves' patients showed reduced TCR diversity versus newly diagnosed patients.

These sequences were also reported in another study, on T cells in Graves' hyperthyroidism and ophthalmopathy. This second study notes: A model using 13 V-J features told ophthalmopathy apart from stable hyperthyroidism.

The sequencing used peripheral blood mononuclear cells (PBMCs), collected at new diagnosis, from a patient treated with antithyroid drugs. This TCR was recovered from a woman in her 30s with Graves disease.

The CDR3 loop reads CASSYSKGGEQYF. The CDR3 DNA sequence: TGTGCCAGCAGTTACTCGAAGGGGGGTGAGCAGTACTTC. The gene calls are TRBV6-5 and TRBJ2-7; D may correspond to TRBD1 or TRBD2 (6 bases each). V lost 0 bases, J lost 7 bases, and 10 bases lay in between. The germline V gene encodes CDR1 MNHEY and CDR2 SVGAGI. The CDR3 spans 13 residues.